Below, one T cell receptor beta chain is given with its context. The antigen remains unidentified. Sequencing was performed with immunoSEQ multiplex PCR; in TCRdb, only in-frame clones are kept and a portion is missing. Altogether approximately 65,000 clones are present, 65% to 80% being singletons, with the ten largest covering 6% to 7%. CDR1 is SQVTM, CDR2 ANQGSEA, per germline. The CDR3 totals 13 residues. J was trimmed by 5 bases and V by 5 bases; bases with no gene match: 4. This sample stems from a study of radiation and T cells in renal cell carcinoma. General observations from the study: Without pretreatment biopsies, baseline tumor clonotype presence was undetermined. In blood, top tumor clones expanded by 2 weeks, shrinking by 4.

Sample time point: blood 4 weeks post-SBRT, at nephrectomy. The treatment here: 15 Gy SBRT to primary tumor, nephrectomy 4 weeks later. Nephrectomy followed 15 Gy stereotactic body radiation by 4 weeks. The tumor was a clear cell renal cell carcinoma. This sequence was found in a man in his fifties or sixties with renal cell carcinoma. The chain employs TRBV29-1 and TRBJ2-1, with TRBD2 matching over 9 bases. Specimen: blood, collected from a patient whose treatment included radiotherapy and nephrectomy. CDR3 coding DNA: TGCAGCGTTAGGGGGACTAGCAACAATGAGCAGTTCTTC. It is translated as CSVRGTSNNEQFF.